The clone carrying this T cell receptor (beta chain) was observed a few times. These data belong to a study of blood T cell repertoires in COVID-19. The overall study: COVID-19 samples from acute and convalescent phases originated in the United States, Italy and Spain. Sample material is recorded as cDNA or gDNA derived from T cells, B-cell-depleted T cells, or PBMCs.

In the authors' methods: Nucleated cell number was recorded as an estimate derived from reference gene primer amplification. Method: immunoSEQ multiplex PCR; TCRdb's copy keeps in-frame clones and lacks some. Clonal size and the V and J genes are those of that table, whereas D and trimming came from the DNA. The sample contains about 150,000 clones, 88% of which appear only once. The sequenced sample was peripheral blood. The receptor was derived from a man in his 60s with active or convalescent COVID-19.

This CDR3 reads CASSPGGDTQYF. The CDR3 nucleotides read TGTGCCAGCAGCCCCGGGGGGGATACGCAGTATTTT. This rearrangement joins TRBV5-6 to TRBJ2-3; TRBD2 matches 7 bases. The V gene end was trimmed by 4 bases and the J gene end by 6 bases; junction bases not matched to a gene: 2. The CDR3 sequence is 12 residues long. Germline CDR1 is SGHDT and CDR2 is YYEEEE.